The 2 T cell receptor beta chains in this list originate from one sample, sequenced in a study of control samples from healthy donors and cancer patients. Data came from immunoSEQ multiplex PCR; TCRdb stores just in-frame clones and leaves some out. The sample has 150,000 to 200,000 clones; roughly 89% are singletons. The sample was blood. The receptor set was obtained from a woman under 40 in good health.

For this clone: In the same sample, other DNA sequences code for this CDR3. This chain uses TRBV20-1 with TRBJ1-2, with 8 bases lining up with TRBD1. CDR3 length equals 10 residues. The V segment lost 6 bases and the J segment 7 bases; nucleotides outside the gene matches: 1. Germline assignment: CDR1 DFQATT and CDR2 SNEGSKA (reference sequence). The CDR3 nucleotides are TGCAGTGCGCAGGGGGCTGGCTACACCTTC. Translation: CSAQGAGYTF.

The rearrangement links TRBV28 to TRBJ1-1, with a weak D call TRBD1 (5 bases). This CDR3 has 15 residues. Trimming pared 5 bases from V and 1 base from J, leaving 14 bases between. Per germline, CDR1 MDHEN and CDR2 SYDVKM. DNA for the CDR3: TGTGCCAGCAGTGCCCCGGGACGGCGGAACACTGAAGCTTTCTTT. Its translation: CASSAPGRRNTEAFF.